Presented here are 9 T cell receptor beta chains from one specimen sequenced in a study of PD-1 blockade in mismatch repair-deficient tumors. This table comes from immunoSEQ multiplex PCR, and its TCRdb copy is limited to in-frame clones, with some not included. The sample lists 30,000 to 40,000 clones; around 84% were seen once. The sequencing used peripheral blood, collected 76 weeks after starting pembrolizumab. The receptors come from an adult with mismatch repair-deficient cancer.

Remarks on this clone: A junction boundary mismatches the germline segment, possibly from a read error. The rearrangement joins TRBV7-7 to TRBJ2-1, with unresolved D. The CDR3 contains 13 residues. Germline values: CDR1 SSHAT, CDR2 FNYEAQ (reference sequence). This CDR3 reads CASSLDQHNEQFF. CDR3 coding DNA: TGTGCTAGCAGCTTAGACCAGCACAATGAGCAGTTCTTC.

This clone has a single count. The chain employs TRBV18 and TRBJ2-1, with 8 nucleotides matching TRBD1. The germline V gene encodes CDR1 KGHSH and CDR2 LQKENI. V lost 0 bases to trimming and J lost 4 bases; unmatched junction nucleotides: 8. The CDR3 spans 17 residues. In nucleotides, the CDR3 is TGTGCCAGCTCACCACCGTGGCAGGGGGCGGATTACAATGAGCAGTTCTTC. This codes for CASSPPWQGADYNEQFF.

CDR3: CASSLRQASTSSTDTQYF. The CDR3 DNA sequence: TGTGCCAGCTCCCTCCGTCAAGCCTCTACCTCTAGCACAGATACGCAGTATTTT. The chain recombines TRBV18 with TRBJ2-3; no firm D call. Germline V lookup: CDR1 KGHSH, CDR2 LQKENI. The V end was cut by 6 bases, the J end by 0 bases, with 22 bases between. The CDR3 contains 18 residues.

This rearrangement joins TRBV7-3 to TRBJ1-1, with D unclear. CDR3 length equals 14 residues. V was clipped by 4 bases and J by 1 base, with 10 bases between them. Looked up from germline, CDR1 is SGHTA and CDR2 is FQGTGA. CDR3 region: CASSSGRANTEAFF. CDR3 DNA sequence: TGTGCCAGCAGCTCGGGCAGAGCGAACACTGAAGCTTTCTTT.

The sample holds one count of this clone. V is TRBV7-8 and J is TRBJ2-3, with D perhaps TRBD1 (5 bases). V was trimmed by 8 bases and J by 4 bases, leaving 10 bases between them. The CDR3 sequence is 12 residues long. Germline V gene data show CDR1 as SGHVS and CDR2 as FQNEAQ. Written as DNA, the CDR3 is TGTGCCAGCTCTTCCAGGGCAGATACGCAGTATTTT. Protein: CASSSRADTQYF. The entire variable domain, with the rest obtained from reference TRBV7-8 and TRBJ2-3, is as follows: GAGVSQSPRYKVAKRGQDVALRCDPISGHVSLFWYQQALGQGPEFLTYFQNEAQLDKSGLPSDRFFAERPEGSVSTLKIQRTQQEDSAVYLCASSSRADTQYFGPGTRLTVL.

The chain carries TRBV27 and TRBJ2-3; D possibly corresponds to TRBD2 (6 bases). The V gene's germline CDR1 is MNHEY and CDR2 SMNVEV (reference sequence). The V end was cut by 4 bases, the J end by 5 bases, with 22 bases between. The CDR3 runs 17 residues. CDR3 DNA sequence: TGTGCCAGCAGTTGTGGGGGGACTCGGAGCCTCAAAGATACGCAGTATTTT. Its protein is CASSCGGTRSLKDTQYF.

The V gene is TRBV30, the J gene TRBJ2-2, with D unclear. The V end lost 4 bases, the J end lost 0 bases, and 9 bases lay between the germline ends. The CDR3 runs to 14 residues. The V gene's germline CDR1 is GTSNPN and CDR2 SVGIG (reference sequence). The CDR3 here is CAWNGLANTGELFF. The CDR3, as DNA: TGTGCCTGGAACGGTTTGGCGAACACCGGGGAGCTGTTTTTT.

The chain employs TRBV7-8 and TRBJ2-2, with 14 bases matching TRBD2. Germline V gene data show CDR1 as SGHVS and CDR2 as FQNEAQ. The length of the CDR3 is 16 residues. Trimming at V came to 5 bases and at J to 5 bases, leaving 4 bases not matched to a gene. The CDR3 DNA reads as TGTGCCAGCAGCGCCAGACTAGCGGGAGGGACCGGGGAGCTGTTTTTT. Its translation is CASSARLAGGTGELFF.

V and J are TRBV6-6 and TRBJ2-1, with a possible D match to TRBD1 (5 bases). V was shortened by 0 bases and J by 9 bases, with 9 bases between the two germline ends. The CDR3 has 13 residues. The germline V gene has CDR1 MNHNY and CDR2 SVGAGI (reference sequence). The CDR3 protein is CASSYSNDSEQFF. CDR3 coding DNA: TGTGCCAGCAGTTACTCGAATGACAGTGAGCAGTTCTTC.